The 19 T cell receptor beta chains below all came from one sample that was sequenced in a study of OX40 agonist ivuxolimab in advanced cancers. Assay: immunoSEQ multiplex PCR; the TCRdb copy retains only in-frame clones and omits some. This table holds 11,000 to 15,000 clones, just under 75% found once. This specimen was CD4+ or CD8+ T cells sorted from blood, taken in a trial of the OX40 agonist ivuxolimab. The receptors were gathered from an adult with an advanced solid tumor such as melanoma, head and neck, liver or kidney cancer.

The chain recombines TRBV19 with TRBJ2-7, with unresolved D. With 4 bases removed from V and 3 bases from J, the gap between germline ends came to 10 bases. CDR1 and CDR2 from the germline V gene are LNHDA and SQIVND (reference sequence). This CDR3 is built from 13 residues. The CDR3 bases are TGTGCCAGTAGTAGGGCACCCAGCTACGAGCAGTACTTC. Protein product: CASSRAPSYEQYF.

This clone was recorded a few times. This chain links TRBV9 with TRBJ2-3; 7 bases agree with TRBD1. Germline CDR1 and CDR2: SGDLS and YYNGEE. V shed 0 bases and J 3 bases; nucleotides not matched to a gene: 1. This CDR3 contains 14 residues. The CDR3 sequence: CASSVEQGTDTQYF. The CDR3 region has the DNA TGTGCCAGCAGCGTAGAACAGGGGACAGATACGCAGTATTTT.

This clone was counted a single time. V is TRBV7-8 and J is TRBJ2-1; 7 nucleotides line up with TRBD1. The CDR3 is 16 residues long. Germline lookup yields CDR1 SGHVS and CDR2 FQNEAQ. V was pared by 7 bases and J by 0 bases, with 9 bases of the junction left unmatched. The CDR3 here is CASTHRGMSSYNEQFF. Written as DNA, the CDR3 is TGTGCCAGCACCCACAGGGGCATGAGCTCCTACAATGAGCAGTTCTTC.

The J gene is TRBJ2-1, the V gene TRBV11-2; 9 nucleotides match TRBD2. The CDR3 covers 13 residues. Germline V gene lookup returns CDR1 SGHAT and CDR2 FQNNGV. Trimming cost V 7 bases and J 9 bases; bases outside gene matches: 7. CDR3 loop: CASKVAGAGEQFF. The DNA for the CDR3 is TGTGCCAGCAAGGTAGCGGGAGCGGGTGAGCAGTTCTTC.

The chain uses TRBV29-1 and TRBJ2-1; 7 nucleotides align to TRBD2. The germline V gene encodes CDR1 SQVTM and CDR2 ANQGSEA. The V and J ends lost 7 bases and 7 bases, in that order; junction bases with no gene match: 4. The CDR3 loop spans 11 amino acids. CDR3 loop: CSASGGNEQFF. DNA of the CDR3: TGCAGCGCTAGCGGTGGGAATGAGCAGTTCTTC.

The chain combines TRBV6-1 with TRBJ1-5, with TRBD1 as a possible D gene (6 bases). CDR1 and CDR2 (germline): MNHNS, SASEGT. This CDR3 is built from 16 residues. V was cut by 0 bases and J by 4 bases, with 13 bases left in between. The CDR3 nucleotides are TGTGCCAGCAGTGAAGCCCGAGCAGGGGAGAATCAGCCCCAGCATTTT. It specifies CASSEARAGENQPQHF.

CDR3: CASRPGHLYEQYF. The CDR3 bases are TGTGCCAGCCGACCCGGACACCTCTACGAGCAGTACTTC. V is TRBV28 and J is TRBJ2-7, with a tentative D call TRBD1 (5 bases). The CDR3 covers 13 residues. The ends were cut back, 8 bases at V and 3 bases at J, with 14 bases in the middle. The germline CDR1 and CDR2 sequences are MDHEN and SYDVKM. The variable domain in full, with the rest retrieved from reference TRBV28 and TRBJ2-7, is DVKVTQSSRYLVKRTGEKVFLECVQDMDHENMFWYRQDPGLGLRLIYFSYDVKMKEKGDIPEGYSVSREKKERFSLILESASTNQTSMYLCASRPGHLYEQYFGPGTRLTVT.

This clone appeared a few times. V gene TRBV28 combines with J gene TRBJ2-1; 9 positions agree with TRBD2. Germline CDR1 reads MDHEN; CDR2 reads SYDVKM. The CDR3 loop spans 16 amino acids. The V segment lost 3 bases and the J segment 3 bases; nucleotides outside the gene matches: 6. DNA for the CDR3: TGTGCCAGCAGTTTCGGCGGGAGGGATCACTACAATGAGCAGTTCTTC. It codes for CASSFGGRDHYNEQFF. The entire variable domain, with the rest obtained from reference TRBV28 and TRBJ2-1, is as follows: DVKVTQSSRYLVKRTGEKVFLECVQDMDHENMFWYRQDPGLGLRLIYFSYDVKMKEKGDIPEGYSVSREKKERFSLILESASTNQTSMYLCASSFGGRDHYNEQFFGPGTRLTVL.

This sequence joins TRBV12-5 and TRBJ2-7, with 10 bases that match TRBD2. V was pared by 5 bases and J by 0 bases, with 4 bases of the junction left unmatched. CDR3 length: 15 amino acids. Germline V CDR1 and CDR2: LGHNT, FRNRAP. CDR3 amino acids: CASGGLAESSYEQYF. DNA for the CDR3: TGTGCTAGTGGTGGACTAGCGGAGAGCTCCTACGAGCAGTACTTC.

This chain uses TRBV5-6 with TRBJ1-3, with D maybe TRBD1 (5 bases). The CDR3 is 17 residues long. CDR1 and CDR2 (germline): SGHDT, YYEEEE. V was pared by 4 bases and J by 4 bases, with 21 bases between. The CDR3 reads CASSPFARGATGNTIYF. CDR3 in DNA: TGTGCCAGCAGCCCGTTTGCGAGGGGAGCGACGGGAAACACCATATATTTT.

CDR3 DNA sequence: TGTGCCAGCAGCCAAGGCTACGAGCAGTACTTC. Translation gives CASSQGYEQYF. The V gene is TRBV14, the J gene TRBJ2-7; D is uncertain. The ends were cut back, 1 base at V and 3 bases at J, with 1 base in the middle. This CDR3 region has 11 residues. Germline V CDR1 and CDR2: SGHDN, FVKESK.

The chain employs TRBV5-1 and TRBJ1-1, with D hard to call. This CDR3 region has 14 residues. Germline CDR1 and CDR2: SGHRS and YFSETQ. V dropped 0 bases and J dropped 1 base, with 7 bases sitting between them. The CDR3 nucleotides are TGCGCCAGCAGCTTGGAAGCCGGGAACACTGAAGCTTTCTTT. As protein: CASSLEAGNTEAFF.

This clone was seen just once. In the same sample, other DNA sequences code for this CDR3. The chain joins TRBV7-2 to TRBJ2-1; 7 bases match TRBD2. The ends lost 0 bases at V and 7 bases at J; junction bases unmatched: 9. The germline gives CDR1 SGHTA, CDR2 FQGNSA. The CDR3 sequence is 16 residues long. The CDR3 loop is CASSLAGGRAGNEQFF. For the CDR3, the DNA is TGTGCCAGCAGCTTAGCAGGTGGGAGGGCCGGAAATGAGCAGTTCTTC.

In its sample, this clone ranks as medium-sized. The chain couples TRBV30 to TRBJ2-1; 9 nucleotides agree with TRBD2. This CDR3 is built from 20 residues. The V and J ends lost 1 base and 7 bases, in that order; junction bases with no gene match: 23. In germline, CDR1 is GTSNPN, CDR2 SVGIG (reference sequence). The CDR3 loop reads CAWSGGELMREGLLLNEQFF. The CDR3 nucleotides are TGTGCCTGGAGTGGAGGGGAATTAATGCGGGAGGGCCTCTTATTGAATGAGCAGTTCTTC.

The V call is TRBV4-3, the J call TRBJ1-3; no clear D gene. This CDR3 has 16 residues. Germline loops: CDR1 LGHNA, CDR2 YSLEER. Trimming took off 0 bases at V and 3 bases at J, with 12 bases between the two ends. CDR3 sequence reads: CASSQDRNTVGNTIYF. The CDR3 nucleotides read TGCGCCAGCAGCCAAGATAGGAACACGGTTGGAAACACCATATATTTT.

This sequence joins TRBV5-1 and TRBJ2-7; the match to TRBD2 covers 8 bases. CDR1 is SGHRS and CDR2 is YFSETQ in the germline V gene. This CDR3 is 15 amino acids long. Trimming removed 4 bases from V and 6 bases from J; junction bases left unmatched: 12. In nucleotides, the CDR3 is TGCGCCAGCAGCCTGACTAGCGATTGGGCGATCGAGCAGTACTTC. The encoded protein is CASSLTSDWAIEQYF.

The chain recombines TRBV6-5 with TRBJ2-7, with D unclear. The CDR3 sequence is 13 residues long. In germline, CDR1 is MNHEY, CDR2 SVGAGI. V was clipped by 3 bases and J by 1 base, with 7 bases between them. CDR3 nucleotides: TGTGCCAGCAGTTATTCGTCTTCCTACGAGCAGTACTTC. Amino acid sequence: CASSYSSSYEQYF.

The chain recombines TRBV4-3 with TRBJ2-7, with 7 bases aligning to TRBD1. J gave up 4 bases and V 6 bases, and 9 bases lay outside the gene matches. The CDR3 spans 14 residues. Germline CDR1 reads LGHNA; CDR2 reads YSLEER. CDR3 in amino acids: CASRQSLRGYEQYF. CDR3 sequence (DNA): TGCGCCAGCAGGCAGTCCCTCAGGGGGTACGAGCAGTACTTC.

V usage is TRBV9 and J usage is TRBJ2-2; 7 positions agree with TRBD2. Germline V gene lookup returns CDR1 SGDLS and CDR2 YYNGEE. This CDR3 comprises 17 residues. After removal of 2 bases from V and 2 bases from J, the junction contained 9 bases not matched to a gene. In DNA, the CDR3 is TGTGCCAGCAGCGTTTTACAGACTAGCCCAAACACCGGGGAGCTGTTTTTT. It is translated as CASSVLQTSPNTGELFF.